These 13 T cell receptor beta chains originate from one sample sequenced in a study of graft-versus-host responses after intestinal transplantation. Only in-frame clones appear in the TCRdb table, and some are missing; sequencing was by immunoSEQ multiplex PCR. The data contain over 70,000 clones, approximately 94% of them singletons. Their antigens remain unidentified. The sequenced sample was unstimulated CD8+ T cells sorted from spleen or lymph node cells, obtained before intestinal transplant. These receptors all come from a human donor who received an intestinal transplant.

As DNA, the CDR3 is TGCAGCGTTGAGTACGGACAGGGGGCGCAGCATGGCTACACCTTC. It codes for CSVEYGQGAQHGYTF. The chain links TRBV29-1 to TRBJ1-2; 11 bases fit TRBD1. The CDR3 contains 15 residues. CDR1 SQVTM and CDR2 ANQGSEA come from the germline V gene. Unmatched junction bases numbered 9, after V lost 3 bases and J lost 6 bases. Combining the CDR3 with reference TRBV29-1 and TRBJ1-2 gives the whole variable domain SAVISQKPSRDICQRGTSLTIQCQVDSQVTMMFWYRQQPGQSLTLIATANQGSEATYESGFVIDKFPISRPNLTFSTLTVSNMSPEDSSIYLCSVEYGQGAQHGYTFGSGTRLTVV.

The rearrangement links TRBV9 to TRBJ1-6, with D hard to call. The germline CDR1 and CDR2 sequences are SGDLS and YYNGEE. Trimming stripped 3 bases from V and 0 bases from J, with 7 bases between. The CDR3 length is 15 residues. For the CDR3, the DNA is TGTGCCAGCAGCGAGGGCAGCTCCTATAATTCACCCCTCCACTTT. Translated, it gives CASSEGSSYNSPLHF.

The CDR3 sequence is CASSSPLGTGGLLVYEQYF. CDR3 in DNA: TGTGCCAGCAGTTCTCCGCTTGGGACAGGCGGACTACTCGTCTACGAGCAGTACTTC. The V gene is TRBV28, the J gene TRBJ2-7; 8 bases align to TRBD1. The CDR3 length is 19 residues. Germline V gives CDR1 MDHEN, CDR2 SYDVKM. V dropped 4 bases and J dropped 3; count of bases not matched to a gene: 20.

The V call is TRBV6-6, the J call TRBJ2-7; D remains unclear. The CDR3 length is 14 residues. CDR1 MNHNY and CDR2 SVGAGI come from the germline V gene (reference sequence). V lost 0 bases and J 0 bases, leaving 6 bases between the germline ends. The CDR3, as DNA: TGTGCCAGCAGTTACTCACGGTTCTCCTACGAGCAGTACTTC. This encodes CASSYSRFSYEQYF.

J is TRBJ2-7 and V is TRBV7-9; TRBD2 aligns across 8 bases. The CDR3 spans 17 residues. Germline trimming cut 1 base from V and 4 bases from J; bases unmatched to any gene: 12. The germline V gene encodes CDR1 SEHNR and CDR2 FQNEAQ (reference sequence). As DNA, the CDR3 is TGTGCCAGCAGCTTAGAAAAAGTGACTAGCGAACCTTACGAGCAGTACTTC. Residues: CASSLEKVTSEPYEQYF.

As for this clone: Other DNA sequences of this sample code for an identical CDR3. The chain carries TRBV27 and TRBJ2-7, with 9 bases fitting TRBD1. Germline CDR1 reads MNHEY; CDR2 reads SMNVEV (reference sequence). This CDR3 comprises 14 residues. V gave up 6 bases and J gave up 2 bases; unmatched junction bases: 5. The CDR3 protein is CASSSGTGPYEQYF. DNA for the CDR3: TGTGCCAGCAGCTCCGGGACAGGGCCCTACGAGCAGTACTTC.

The J gene is TRBJ2-3, the V gene TRBV5-1; 8 bases fit TRBD2. The germline gives CDR1 SGHRS, CDR2 YFSETQ. The CDR3 consists of 13 residues. V dropped 2 bases and J dropped 7; count of bases not matched to a gene: 3. The CDR3: CASSFGGVNTQYF. For the CDR3, the DNA is TGCGCCAGCAGCTTCGGGGGGGTGAATACGCAGTATTTT.

The chain links TRBV7-2 to TRBJ1-1; D is possibly TRBD1 (6 bases). The CDR3 length is 16 residues. V dropped 0 bases and J dropped 0 bases, with 11 bases sitting between them. Looked up from germline, CDR1 is SGHTA and CDR2 is FQGNSA. CDR3 region: CASSLAQGPMNTEAFF. CDR3 DNA sequence: TGTGCCAGCAGCTTAGCGCAGGGGCCGATGAACACTGAAGCTTTCTTT.

V gene TRBV7-3 combines with J gene TRBJ1-1; D gene uncertain. From germline, CDR1 is SGHTA and CDR2 FQGTGA. Between the trimmed V and J ends, which lost 4 bases and 1 base, there was a span of 7 bases. This CDR3 is built from 13 residues. The CDR3 loop is CASSSAGNTEAFF. The CDR3 coding sequence is TGTGCCAGCAGCTCCGCGGGGAACACTGAAGCTTTCTTT.

V gene TRBV5-8 combines with J gene TRBJ2-5, with 7 bases that match TRBD1. The DNA matches TRBJ2-7 better at its end, which makes the J call doubtful. Per the germline V gene, CDR1 is SGHTS and CDR2 is YDEGEE. The CDR3 sequence is 14 residues long. For the CDR3, the DNA is TGTGCCAGCAGCCTGGACAGGACAGCCTACGAGCAGTACTTC. As protein: CASSLDRTAYEQYF.

V and J are TRBV15 and TRBJ1-5; D unclear. Deletions cut 8 bases from V and 4 bases from J, with 18 bases between. Germline assignment: CDR1 LNHNV and CDR2 YYDKDF (reference sequence). This CDR3 contains 15 residues. DNA of the CDR3: TGTGCCACCCGCGGAGTGGTAGGGATAAATCAGCCCCAGCATTTT. This translates into CATRGVVGINQPQHF.

The gene calls are TRBV6-6 and TRBJ1-1; D gene uncertain. CDR1 is MNHNY and CDR2 is SVGAGI in the germline V gene (reference sequence). V was cut by 0 bases and J by 3 bases, with 8 bases left in between. The CDR3 length is 14 residues. CDR3 amino acids: CASSYSTLDTEAFF. In DNA, the CDR3 is TGTGCCAGCAGTTACTCTACTCTGGACACTGAAGCTTTCTTT.

V and J are TRBV4-1 and TRBJ2-1, with D possibly matching TRBD1 (6 bases). The ends were cut back, 0 bases at V and 3 bases at J, with 12 bases in the middle. The CDR3 consists of 16 residues. The germline CDR1 and CDR2 sequences are MGHRA and YSYEKL. Written as DNA, the CDR3 is TGCGCCAGCAGCCAAGATCCCCAGGGGAACTACAATGAGCAGTTCTTC. It specifies CASSQDPQGNYNEQFF.